This TCR beta chain was captured by sequencing in a study of blood T cell repertoires in COVID-19. Study in general: The United States, Italy and Spain were the sources of the acute and convalescent COVID-19 samples.

Trimming pared 0 bases from V and 0 bases from J, leaving 6 bases between. The V gene's germline CDR1 is MNHEY and CDR2 SVGAGI. The length of the CDR3 is 16 residues. Authors' processing steps: Counts of nucleated cells, estimated from reference gene primer amplification, were obtained. Using immunoSEQ multiplex PCR, the repertoire was profiled, and TCRdb retains in-frame clones only, with some absent. That table is the source of V, J and clone size, and D and trimming were worked out from the DNA. Of about 130,000 clones listed, 88% are singletons. Sequences were obtained from peripheral blood. The chain is built from TRBV6-5 and TRBJ2-6; no firm D call. The TCR comes from a man over 45 with acute or convalescent COVID-19. CDR3 coding DNA: TGTGCCAGCAGTTACTCGTACAGCTCTGGGGCCAACGTCCTGACTTTC. Protein product: CASSYSYSSGANVLTF.